The T cell receptor beta chain described here comes from a study of T cell repertoires in cytomegalovirus infection (dated by TCRdb to about 2019). In terms of the full investigation: The HLA type of each donor mattered for the analysis, because public TCR beta signatures pointed to carriage of CMV infection along with the matching HLA type.

Reads for this sample came from an Illumina HiSeq 1500. The public reads were reprocessed in TCRdb via fastp at Q25 and MiXCR, keeping in-frame beta chains. Every distinct CDR3 protein forms one entry, paired with its most common genes and DNA. Present in this sample are about 460,000 distinct CDR3 sequences, around 11% of which were seen just once. Approximately 10% of the sample is in the top ten clones. This clonotype was recorded many times. Its antigen is not yet known. No per-base quality is available; no much larger clone lies one base away. The study at large found these results: The ex vivo response was dominated by HLA-C-restricted CMV-specific TCR beta clonotypes, which also provided the single most frequent clonotype in two of eight donors. In both this cohort and an independent cohort of several hundred donors, the cumulative frequency of public TCR beta family members distinguished carriers of CMV infection plus the relevant HLA type.

Trimming takes 5 bases off V and 1 base off J; junction bases not matched to a gene: 6. Inclusive of the bounding cysteine and phenylalanine, the CDR3 is 16 residues long. This entry keeps only the CDR3 DNA: 48 bases, framed from base 1. CDR1 and CDR2, looked up from the germline V gene, are SGHVS and FQNEAQ. The V gene is TRBV7-8 and the J gene is TRBJ1-5; 9 central bases correspond to TRBD1. The source of this sequence is a human donor in good health (CMV status not recorded). Some clones in this sample may be carry-over from other donors' samples. The sample consisted of PBMCs. The CDR3 amino acid sequence is: CASSGDRVSSNQPQHF. The DNA is as follows: TGTGCCAGCAGCGGGGACAGGGTTTCGAGCAATCAGCCCCAGCATTTT.